A selection of T cell receptor beta chains follows, all from one sample in a study of T cell responses to AZD1222 COVID-19 vaccine. Measured with immunoSEQ multiplex PCR; TCRdb has only the in-frame clones, and not every one. There are about 100,000 clones in the sample; about 88% occur only once, and 2.8% lies in the top ten. Source: peripheral blood, taken on day 0 of AZD1222 vaccination. Receptors originate from an adult in good health. The CDR3 runs from the conserved cysteine through the conserved F or W. A D gene is named only where the DNA matches it firmly. Clone size appears in some rows only: once, few, many, or a class for an expanded clone.

clone size	J gene	D gene	V gene	CDR3 protein	CDR3 DNA
-	TRBJ2-1	-	TRBV29-1	CSVSRLRQGDFTSSGDEQFF	TGCAGCGTATCCCGTCTGAGGCAGGGTGATTTTACCTCCTCGGGCGATGAGCAGTTCTTC
once	TRBJ1-2	-	TRBV11-2	CASSLQSNYGYTF	TGTGCCAGCAGCTTGCAGTCTAACTATGGCTACACCTTC
-	TRBJ2-7	-	TRBV12-3/TRBV12-4	CASSPRRVEQYF	TGTGCCAGCAGCCCCCGACGGGTCGAGCAGTACTTC
once	TRBJ1-2	-	TRBV3-1/TRBV3-2	CASSSRSYGYTF	TGTGCCAGCAGCTCCCGATCCTATGGCTACACCTTC
-	TRBJ1-6	-	TRBV13	CASRNGTGFRSPLHF	TGTGCCAGCAGAAACGGTACAGGGTTCCGTTCACCCCTCCACTTT
once	TRBJ2-5	-	TRBV6-6	CASSFRDIQETQYF	TGTGCCAGCAGTTTCCGGGACATCCAAGAGACCCAGTACTTC
-	TRBJ1-6	TRBD1	TRBV6-5	CASFPGTGYNSPLHF	TGTGCCAGCTTCCCCGGGACAGGGTATAATTCACCCCTCCACTTT
-	TRBJ1-2	-	TRBV10-2	CASSELHHYGYTF	TGCGCCAGCAGTGAGTTACACCACTATGGCTACACCTTC
once	TRBJ1-1	-	TRBV2	CASSEVYSRNTEAFF	TGTGCCAGCAGTGAAGTCTACAGTCGCAACACTGAAGCTTTCTTT
-	TRBJ1-3	TRBD1	TRBV11-2	CASSPRQGGSGNTIYF	TGTGCCAGCAGCCCAAGACAGGGAGGATCTGGAAACACCATATATTTT
-	TRBJ2-3	-	TRBV30	CAWSPFRGDTQYF	TGTGCCTGGAGCCCTTTTAGAGGGGATACGCAGTATTTT
-	TRBJ1-1	-	TRBV6-5	CASSRTSTEAFF	TGTGCCAGCAGTAGGACGTCCACTGAAGCTTTCTTT
-	TRBJ2-5	TRBD1	TRBV11-2	CASSSDRVETQYF	TGTGCCAGCAGCTCGGACAGGGTAGAGACCCAGTACTTC
few	TRBJ2-1	-	TRBV14	CASSQIRGPSPYNEQFF	TGTGCCAGCAGCCAAATTAGGGGTCCTAGCCCTTACAATGAGCAGTTCTTC
-	TRBJ1-2	-	TRBV7-2	CASSFRGGQERYYGYTF	TGTGCCAGCAGCTTCCGGGGGGGGCAGGAACGTTACTATGGCTACACCTTC
-	TRBJ2-1	TRBD2	TRBV2	CASSEVELAGGPGEQFF	TGTGCCAGCAGTGAAGTAGAACTAGCGGGGGGGCCGGGTGAGCAGTTCTTC
-	TRBJ1-4	TRBD1	TRBV28	CASSTSGQGYEKLFF	TGTGCCAGCAGTACATCGGGACAGGGATATGAAAAACTGTTTTTT
-	TRBJ1-1	-	TRBV12-3/TRBV12-4	CASSLITGTEAFF	TGTGCCAGCAGTTTAATCACCGGCACTGAAGCTTTCTTT
-	TRBJ1-6	TRBD1	TRBV28	CASSLSRGLSPLHF	TGTGCCAGCAGTTTGAGTAGGGGGCTCTCACCCCTCCACTTT
-	TRBJ1-2	-	TRBV7-2	CASSPNGGYGYTF	TGTGCCAGCAGCCCTAATGGGGGGTATGGCTACACCTTC
-	TRBJ1-5	-	TRBV30	CAWSGGNQPQHF	TGTGCCTGGAGTGGAGGCAATCAGCCCCAGCATTTT
-	TRBJ1-6	-	TRBV6-1	CASSETPGGGNSPLHF	TGTGCCAGCAGTGAAACTCCCGGGGGAGGCAATTCACCCCTCCACTTT